These T cell receptor beta chains were read from a single sample in a study of cytomegalovirus exposure and HLA in healthy donors. This table comes from immunoSEQ multiplex PCR, and its TCRdb copy is limited to in-frame clones, with some not included. The table has about 90,000 clones, around 76% seen once. Sequenced sample: PBMCs. These receptor sequences come from a woman between 55 and 75 years old in good health and CMV-seropositive. Each CDR3 is given with its conserved first and last residue. D genes are given only for firm matches. Size is stated for part of the rows, as once, few or many counts, or as a class when the clone is expanded.

TRBV10-1	TRBJ2-3	TRBD2	once	TGCGCCAGCAGTGAGTCGGGACTAGCGGGAGGTGATACGCAGTATTTT	CASSESGLAGGDTQYF
TRBV30	TRBJ1-5	-	-	TGTGCCTGGAGTGGACTGAGCAATCAGCCCCAGCATTTT	CAWSGLSNQPQHF
TRBV28	TRBJ2-6	TRBD2	once	TGTGCCAGCAGCCCGGGGGGGGCTGGGGCCAACGTCCTGACTTTC	CASSPGGAGANVLTF
TRBV9	TRBJ1-1	TRBD1	few	TGTGCCAGCAGCGGACGGACAGGGGGCACTGAAGCTTTCTTT	CASSGRTGGTEAFF
TRBV28	TRBJ2-5	TRBD2	few	TGTGCCAGCAGTCAAACCGGGACTAGCGAACCCACTCACGAGACCCAGTACTTC	CASSQTGTSEPTHETQYF
TRBV19	TRBJ2-3	-	-	TGTGCCAGTAGGCGGGACTTTCGAGTCACAGATACGCAGTATTTT	CASRRDFRVTDTQYF
TRBV9	TRBJ2-2	-	once	TGTGCCAGCAGCGTAGCTCCCTACACCGGGGAGCTGTTTTTT	CASSVAPYTGELFF
TRBV6-6	TRBJ1-1	-	few	TGTGCCATCAAAAGACATAACGGGGGGAACACTGAAGCTTTCTTT	CAIKRHNGGNTEAFF
TRBV5-6	TRBJ1-1	-	few	TGTGCCAGCAGCAGGGGCGGGGGAGGTGAAGCTTTCTTT	CASSRGGGGEAFF
TRBV7-3	TRBJ2-7	TRBD1	-	TGTGCCAGCAGCTCTCAACCAGGGGGCCGGACAGGTGCCTACGAGCAGTACTTC	CASSSQPGGRTGAYEQYF
TRBV19	TRBJ1-2	-	-	TGTGCCAGTAGTGCCGAACGACAGGCCTCTTGGGGCTACACCTTC	CASSAERQASWGYTF
TRBV7-9	TRBJ2-7	-	-	TGTGCCAGTGAGGGTCGGGTGAGGGAGCAGTACTTC	CASEGRVREQYF
TRBV2	TRBJ1-6	-	-	TGTGCCAGCACCCCCGGGAGTTATAATTCACCCCTCCACTTT	CASTPGSYNSPLHF
TRBV2	TRBJ2-7	-	-	TGTGCCAGCAGTTTACGACTAGGTGTATCCGAGCAGTACTTC	CASSLRLGVSEQYF
TRBV14	TRBJ2-3	-	-	TGTGCCAGCAGCCAAGATCCCGCTCGGTCAGATACGCAGTATTTT	CASSQDPARSDTQYF
TRBV2	TRBJ1-3	-	once	TGTGCCAGCAGTCTCTCTGGAAACACCATATATTTT	CASSLSGNTIYF